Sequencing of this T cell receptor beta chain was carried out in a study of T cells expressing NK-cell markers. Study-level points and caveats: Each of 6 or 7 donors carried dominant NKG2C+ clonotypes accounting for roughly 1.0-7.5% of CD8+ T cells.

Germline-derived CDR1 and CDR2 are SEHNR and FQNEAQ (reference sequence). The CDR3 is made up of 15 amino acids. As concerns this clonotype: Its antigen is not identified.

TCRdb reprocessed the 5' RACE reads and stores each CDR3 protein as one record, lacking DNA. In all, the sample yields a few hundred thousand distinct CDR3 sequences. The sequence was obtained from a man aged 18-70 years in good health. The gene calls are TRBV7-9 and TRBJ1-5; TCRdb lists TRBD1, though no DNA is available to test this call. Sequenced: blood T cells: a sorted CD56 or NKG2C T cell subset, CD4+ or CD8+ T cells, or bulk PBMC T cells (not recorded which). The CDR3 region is CASSGTQGGNQPQHF.